The text below deals with one T cell receptor (beta chain). Its antigen is currently not known. Base qualities were left out, and no much larger clone turns up one base away. The data derive from a study of CD8+ T cells in alopecia areata (dated by TCRdb to 2016 to 2019). A note on the overall study: Treated patients were enrolled in an open-label pilot trial of oral tofacitinib at 5 to 10 mg twice daily for moderate-to-severe alopecia areata. Tofacitinib was administered for 6 to 18 months, and 6 months of follow-up off drug were then conducted to assess delayed response and recurrence. For the treated patients, the SALT score, which quantifies what percentage of scalp surface area is affected, served as the measure of disease severity. To study T cell clonal expansion in alopecia areata, the researchers applied high-throughput TCRbeta sequencing to both the C3H/HeJ mouse model and human patients. In humans, TCRbeta sequencing was performed on scalp tissue and on sorted CD4+ and CD8+ peripheral blood T cells from healthy controls and from patients with patchy or totalis/universalis alopecia areata. Biopsies were taken from tofacitinib-treated patients at baseline and again at 4 and 24 weeks into treatment, and several of those patients also had a later scalp biopsy. Scalp clonality was compared across normal scalp (n=4), patchy alopecia areata scalp (n=8), and alopecia totalis/universalis scalp (n=8). RNA came from the PAXgene miRNA kit for fixed scalp, the miRNeasy kit for PBMCs, and the RNeasy kit for mouse skin. Amplification of TCRbeta CDR3 regions was done by immunoSEQ multiplex PCR using 35 Vbeta forward primers and 13 Jbeta reverse primers.

The paper's findings and limits, for the study overall: Tofacitinib significantly decreased scalp clonality and the number of expanded CD8+ clones among the top 100 scalp clones. During tofacitinib treatment, many expanded lesional clones stuck around in both scalp and blood, and this persistence may partly explain why relapse happens after treatment is stopped. Resident alphabeta T cells in normal human skin are also sequenced, complicating scalp TCR repertoire analysis, unlike mouse skin dominated by gammadelta T cells. Compared with normal scalp, lesional scalp had higher clonality and more expanded CD8+ clones, particularly in alopecia totalis/universalis, a pattern that suggests antigenic drive. Because the treated cohort was small and included a single nonresponder, larger studies are needed to assess links between baseline CD8+ expansion and response. TCR sequences shared between patients were less clear than in mice, possibly partly because of HLA diversity in the patient population.

This sample's time point label indicates: around 28 days on oral tofacitinib. The treatment or condition tag for this specimen amounts to: oral pan-JAK inhibitor, 5-10 mg twice daily. Peripheral blood and lesional scalp punch biopsies were obtained from patients with alopecia areata. PBMCs were separated by density centrifugation and stained for CD3, CD4 and CD8, after which CD4+ and CD8+ T cells were sorted on a FACSAria. Its CDR3 holds 14 amino acids, cysteine through phenylalanine. Only the CDR3 DNA is retained, 42 bases long and in frame from the first base. Based on the germline V gene (reference sequence), the CDR1 and CDR2 sequences are SEHNR and FQNEAQ. V sheds 4 bases and J sheds 2 bases, leaving 11 bases between their ends. The library was produced with the immunoSEQ multiplex PCR assay. For TCR sequencing, RNA was extracted from every sample and reverse transcribed into cDNA to serve as template. First-strand cDNA was synthesized with SuperScript III using a 2:1 mix of oligo-dT and random hexamers. A synthetic immune receptor repertoire was used to assess amplification bias, and residual bias was removed computationally. The study's own analysis went as follows. After raw reads were preprocessed to remove errors, the CDR3 was defined following IMGT conventions as running from the conserved cysteine to phenylalanine. Clonality was computed as 1 minus the Shannon entropy, with the entropy normalized by log2 of the number of productive unique TCRs. Whether each scalp clone was CD4 or CD8 was inferred by checking scalp TCRbeta sequences against the CD4 and CD8 repertoires from sorted blood. This is the immuneACCESS table as TCRdb keeps it, with only in-frame sequences that have V and J called. A part of the clones is gone; compared with another copy, unresolved V genes explain less than half, and the rest is unexplained. The V and J calls and clone size were taken over from that table, and D and trimming were inferred from the DNA. The table for this sample lists approximately 200,000 clones; around 56% of them were counted only once. The top ten hold approximately 3.3% of the sample.

This sequence originates from a human donor with alopecia areata. The rearranged chain carries TRBV7-9 and TRBJ2-5; TRBD2 is possibly the D segment (5 matching bases). Sequenced material: CD4+ T cells sorted from blood, taken at week 4, from a patient treated with tofacitinib. At the DNA level, the sequence is TGTGCCAGCAGCTCCAGACTACTTCAAGAGACCCAGTACTTC. Translated, this gives CASSSRLLQETQYF. The full variable domain, completed from the reference TRBV7-9 and TRBJ2-5 proteins outside the CDR3, reads DTGVSQNPRHKITKRGQNVTFRCDPISEHNRLYWYRQTLGQGPEFLTYFQNEAQLEKSRLLSDRFSAERPKGSFSTLEIQRTEQGDSAMYLCASSSRLLQETQYFGPGTRLLVL.